The T cell receptor beta chain described here comes from a study of response to subunit inactivated influenza vaccine. TCRdb called the RT-PCR reads again in MiXCR, with one record for every CDR3 protein. The sample holds 170,000 or so distinct CDR3 sequences, roughly 10% seen once. The sample holds many counts of this clonotype. J lost 3 bases, V lost 4 bases, and 15 bases had no gene match. CDR3 length: 16 amino acids. Per germline, CDR1 DFQATT and CDR2 SNEGSKA (reference sequence). Sequences were derived from CD8+ T cells sorted from PBMCs, sampled about 23 months after vaccination. The receptor comes from a man aged 45 to 75 who received an inactivated influenza vaccine. The gene calls are TRBV20-1 and TRBJ2-7, with TRBD2 identical over 7 bases. The CDR3 sequence is CSAKSPGTTNIYEQYF. Here the CDR3 DNA reads TGCAGTGCTAAAAGTCCCGGGACTACCAACATCTACGAGCAGTACTTC.